This T cell receptor (beta chain) comes out of a study of shared clonotypes between healthy human individuals. Study-wide context: Each donor's CD8 memory used one plate, CD8 naive two, each CD4 subset three.

This clone was counted a single time. Its target is unknown. Being one base from a much bigger clone, this may be a read error. This specimen includes other DNA sequences encoding the same CDR3. Regarding the study as a whole: Generation probability values for non-shared clonotypes were lower than those for clonotypes shared by all four donors.

CD8 cells classed as naive were CD45RO-negative and positively selected for CCR7, excluding terminally differentiated effector memory CD45RA+ cells. Healthy adults negative for HIV, lacking recent acute infections or vaccinations, served as donors. In germline, CDR1 is MNHNY, CDR2 SVGAGI (reference sequence). V was clipped by 6 bases and J by 1 base, with 4 bases between them. This CDR3 is built from 11 residues. The authors distributed each subset's genomic DNA evenly over several immunoSEQ plates. The assay was immunoSEQ multiplex PCR, and TCRdb's table has in-frame clones only and misses some. This table holds over 2 million clones, 85% to 95% found once.

The chain is built from TRBV6-6 and TRBJ2-7; D uncertain. The sample taken for sequencing was naive CD8+ T cells sorted from blood. The sequence was obtained from a young man in good health. CDR3 DNA: TGTGCCAGCAGCCCATCCTACGAGCAGTACTTC. Its translation: CASSPSYEQYF.